The 23 T cell receptor beta chains given below trace back to one sample, sequenced in a study of response to subunit inactivated influenza vaccine. From the RT-PCR reads, TCRdb called clonotypes with MiXCR, one entry per CDR3 protein. The top ten hold more than 10% of the sample, which has hundreds of thousands of distinct CDR3 sequences, 11% seen once. Sample: PBMCs from blood, taken 40 to 50 days after vaccination. Source of these receptors: a man in his fifties who received an inactivated influenza vaccine.

In this sample, this clonotype turned up a few times. The genes are TRBV10-3 and TRBJ2-6, with D possibly matching TRBD2 (5 bases). Germline V gives CDR1 ENHRY, CDR2 SYGVKD. V lost 6 bases to trimming and J lost 0 bases, with 9 bases between them. The length of the CDR3 is 15 residues. The CDR3: CAIRDFDSGANVLTF. CDR3 sequence (DNA): TGTGCCATCAGGGACTTCGACTCTGGGGCCAACGTCCTGACTTTC.

This clonotype was counted between two and nine times. V gene TRBV5-1 combines with J gene TRBJ2-7, with D perhaps matching TRBD2 (5 bases). The CDR3 runs 15 residues. Trimming took off 3 bases at V and 5 bases at J, with 18 bases between the two ends. Germline V lookup: CDR1 SGHRS, CDR2 YFSETQ. CDR3 in amino acids: CASSSVYRGRHEQYF. DNA for the CDR3: TGCGCCAGCAGCTCCGTTTATCGGGGTCGGCACGAGCAGTACTTC.

This clonotype was counted a few times. For the CDR3, the DNA is TGTGCCAGCTCACCCAGAGGGGCCCCACCGACCTACGAGCAGTACTTC. Residues: CASSPRGAPPTYEQYF. The rearrangement links TRBV18 to TRBJ2-7; D possibly matches TRBD1 or TRBD2 (5 bases each). The germline gives CDR1 KGHSH, CDR2 LQKENI. This CDR3 region has 16 residues. V was cut by 3 bases and J by 2 bases, with 17 bases left in between.

J is TRBJ1-1 and V is TRBV4-2; D might be TRBD1 (5 bases). The length of the CDR3 is 16 residues. Germline V lookup: CDR1 LGHNA, CDR2 YNFKEQ. The V gene lost 0 bases and the J gene lost 1 base, with 12 bases spanning the gap. The CDR3 nucleotides read TGTGCCAGCAGCCAAGAGCGGGCAGGGTGGAACACTGAAGCTTTCTTT. Amino acid sequence: CASSQERAGWNTEAFF.

The chain carries TRBV4-3 and TRBJ2-3; D unresolved. The CDR3 is 16 amino acids. The V gene's germline CDR1 is LGHNA and CDR2 YSLEER. V was shortened by 0 bases and J by 0 bases, with 10 bases between the two germline ends. The CDR3, as DNA: TGCGCCAGCAGCCAAGATTTTGTGAGCAGCACAGATACGCAGTATTTT. Translating gives CASSQDFVSSTDTQYF.

This clonotype has more than one count but fewer than ten. CDR3 region: CASSGQNQETQYF. As DNA, the CDR3 is TGTGCCAGCAGCGGGCAGAACCAAGAGACCCAGTACTTC. The J gene is TRBJ2-5, the V gene TRBV7-2, with D unclear. This CDR3 contains 13 residues. V dropped 5 bases and J dropped 0 bases, with 7 bases sitting between them. Germline CDR1 is SGHTA and CDR2 is FQGNSA.

This chain connects TRBV2 to TRBJ2-7, with D tentatively TRBD1 (6 bases). Trimming removed 4 bases at V and 7 bases at J, with 17 bases between. Germline CDR1 and CDR2: SNHLY and FYNNEI. The CDR3 spans 14 residues. The CDR3 here is CASSAGALHGEQYF. For the CDR3, the DNA is TGTGCCAGCAGTGCAGGGGCCCTACATGGGGAGCAGTACTTC.

The rearrangement links TRBV29-1 to TRBJ2-7; the D gene is possibly TRBD2 (5 bases). CDR1 SQVTM and CDR2 ANQGSEA come from the germline V gene. This CDR3 contains 14 residues. V was trimmed by 2 bases and J by 4 bases, leaving 15 bases between them. CDR3 nucleotide sequence: TGCAGCGTTGAACGCACGGGAACAATATACGAGCAGTACTTC. Encoded protein: CSVERTGTIYEQYF.

This clonotype occurred a few times. The rearrangement links TRBV6-5 to TRBJ2-1, with D possibly TRBD1 on 6 matching bases. V was shortened by 2 bases and J by 8 bases, with 16 bases between the two germline ends. The CDR3 contains 15 residues. Germline CDR1 is MNHEY and CDR2 is SVGAGI. CDR3 sequence reads: CASSYIPGRGYEQFF. The CDR3 region has the DNA TGTGCCAGCAGTTACATCCCAGGAAGGGGGTATGAGCAGTTCTTC.

In this sample, this clonotype turned up many times. This chain links TRBV28 with TRBJ1-3; a possible D gene is TRBD1 (6 bases). CDR1 is MDHEN and CDR2 is SYDVKM in the germline V gene. The CDR3 length is 14 residues. With 6 bases removed from V and 0 bases from J, the gap between germline ends came to 9 bases. The CDR3 here is CASRGTSSGNTIYF. CDR3 DNA: TGTGCCAGCAGAGGGACAAGCTCTGGAAACACCATATATTTT.

This clonotype showed up many times. The chain is built from TRBV7-2 and TRBJ1-2, with 10 nucleotides matching TRBD1. The CDR3 is 15 residues long. Per the germline V gene, CDR1 is SGHTA and CDR2 is FQGNSA. Trimming cost V 0 bases and J 7 bases; bases outside gene matches: 5. The CDR3 DNA is TGTGCCAGCAGCTTAGCAGGGGGACAGGGGCTTGGCTACACCTTC. It codes for CASSLAGGQGLGYTF.

The chain combines TRBV20-1 with TRBJ2-5; tentatively, D is TRBD1 (5 bases). CDR1 is DFQATT, CDR2 SNEGSKA, per germline (reference sequence). The CDR3 totals 14 residues. Trimming removed 6 bases from V and 2 bases from J, with 16 bases in between. The CDR3: CSAKRQSRQETQYF. CDR3 DNA sequence: TGCAGTGCAAAGAGACAGTCCCGACAAGAGACCCAGTACTTC.

The sample holds a few counts of this clonotype. V gene TRBV29-1 combines with J gene TRBJ2-5; a weak D match, TRBD1 (6 bases). The germline gives CDR1 SQVTM, CDR2 ANQGSEA. The V gene lost 7 bases and the J gene lost 6 bases, with 18 bases spanning the gap. There are 13 residues in the CDR3. The CDR3 DNA reads TGCAGCGGTGGACCAGGGGATGTCAAGACCCAGTACTTC. Translating gives CSGGPGDVKTQYF.

This clonotype was seen a few times. The chain recombines TRBV12-3 or TRBV12-4 with TRBJ2-7; 9 bases are a match to TRBD2. With 1 base clipped from V and 2 bases from J, the junction kept 6 bases outside the gene matches. This CDR3 contains 16 residues. The chain's CDR3 is CASSLVRLAVPYEQYF. CDR3 DNA: TGTGCCAGCAGTTTAGTAAGACTAGCGGTGCCCTACGAGCAGTACTTC.

The rearrangement links TRBV4-1 to TRBJ1-2; D perhaps matches TRBD1 (5 bases). The V end was cut by 1 base, the J end by 1 base, with 10 bases between. CDR1 and CDR2 (germline): MGHRA, YSYEKL. CDR3 length equals 15 residues. The CDR3 sequence is CASSQGQGYNYGYTF. As DNA, the CDR3 is TGCGCCAGCAGCCAAGGCCAGGGTTATAACTATGGCTACACCTTC.

This clonotype was detected only a few times. V gene TRBV6-1 combines with J gene TRBJ1-5; D not certain. Germline V gene lookup returns CDR1 MNHNS and CDR2 SASEGT. This CDR3 comprises 16 residues. Trimming took 6 bases from V and 1 from J, leaving 16 bases between them. In DNA form, the CDR3 reads TGTGCCAGCAGGGTAACGGCTGTGGGGAGCAATCAGCCCCAGCATTTT. Residues: CASRVTAVGSNQPQHF.

The chain joins TRBV5-1 to TRBJ2-5, with 12 bases aligning to TRBD2. This CDR3 comprises 16 residues. V was clipped by 0 bases and J by 5 bases; unmatched bases: 5. Per germline, CDR1 SGHRS and CDR2 YFSETQ. The CDR3 nucleotides read TGCGCCAGCAGCTTGGGACTAGCGGGGGCCAGGGAGACCCAGTACTTC. It translates to CASSLGLAGARETQYF.

The J gene is TRBJ1-5, the V gene TRBV29-1, with D hard to call. The V gene's germline CDR1 is SQVTM and CDR2 ANQGSEA. The CDR3 has 13 residues. Between the trimmed V and J ends, which lost 7 bases and 3 bases, there was a span of 13 bases. CDR3 residues: CSASRGLNQPQHF. The CDR3 DNA sequence: TGCAGCGCTTCTCGGGGTCTCAATCAGCCCCAGCATTTT.

Many counts were recorded for this clonotype. V gene TRBV20-1 combines with J gene TRBJ2-1; TRBD1 matches at 7 bases. The CDR3 is made up of 14 amino acids. The J segment lost 12 bases and the V segment lost 3 bases, leaving 14 bases of the junction unmatched. Germline V CDR1 and CDR2: DFQATT, SNEGSKA (reference sequence). The CDR3 DNA sequence: TGCAGTGCTAGCGCAACCGACAAGGGGGCAGGGCAGTTCTTC. Protein sequence: CSASATDKGAGQFF.

In this sample, this clonotype turned up many times. V and J are TRBV10-3 and TRBJ1-3; D might be TRBD1 (5 bases). Germline values: CDR1 ENHRY, CDR2 SYGVKD. This CDR3 has 13 residues. The V end lost 6 bases, the J end lost 0 bases, and 6 bases lay between the germline ends. Written as DNA, the CDR3 is TGTGCCATCAGGGACAACTCTGGAAACACCATATATTTT. It yields the protein CAIRDNSGNTIYF.

The CDR3 reads CASSLDQGPDTQYF. The CDR3 bases are TGCGCCAGCAGCTTGGATCAGGGGCCAGATACGCAGTATTTT. V and J are TRBV5-1 and TRBJ2-3, with D possibly being TRBD1 (6 bases). This CDR3 comprises 14 residues. Germline lookup yields CDR1 SGHRS and CDR2 YFSETQ. The germline V and J ends were trimmed by 0 bases and 4 bases, with 9 bases remaining between them.

A word on this clonotype: A much more abundant neighbour one base away suggests this may be a read error. This rearrangement joins TRBV7-6 to TRBJ2-2, with D tentatively TRBD1 (6 bases). The CDR3 length is 14 residues. Germline-derived CDR1 and CDR2 are SGHVS and FNYEAQ. With 5 bases removed from V and 5 bases from J, the gap between germline ends came to 12 bases. CDR3 bases: TGTGCCAGCAGCACCGGGACACAGACCGGGGAGCTGTTTTTT. Translation gives CASSTGTQTGELFF.

This clonotype came up many times. J is TRBJ2-4 and V is TRBV20-1, with a possible D match to TRBD2 (6 bases). From germline, CDR1 is DFQATT and CDR2 SNEGSKA (reference sequence). Trimming pared 5 bases from V and 5 bases from J, leaving 10 bases between. This CDR3 contains 12 residues. CDR3 protein: CSAGRGENIQYF. As DNA, the CDR3 is TGCAGTGCTGGCCGCGGGGAAAACATTCAGTACTTC.